A selection of T cell receptor beta chains follows, all from one sample in a study of cytomegalovirus exposure and HLA in healthy donors. Clones were sequenced by immunoSEQ multiplex PCR, and TCRdb holds only the in-frame ones, with some missing. The sample carries some 25,000 clones, more than 75% recorded once. The source material was PBMCs. All receptors come from a male donor in good health and CMV-seronegative. CDR3s include the opening cysteine and the closing phenylalanine or tryptophan. A D gene is named only where the DNA matches it firmly. Clone sizes are given selectively: once, few, many, or a class where the clone is expanded.

d_call	v_call	clone_size	j_call	cdr3_nt	cdr3_aa
-	TRBV6-5	-	TRBJ2-7	TGTGCCAGCAGTTACAAGACAGGAATCTACGAGCAGTACTTC	CASSYKTGIYEQYF
-	TRBV4-3	once	TRBJ2-7	TGCGCCAGCAGCCAAGATTGGAGCTCTGGCGAGCAGTACTTC	CASSQDWSSGEQYF
-	TRBV19	-	TRBJ2-7	TGTGCCAGTAGCTGGAGGGGAGCCTACGAGCAGTACTTC	CASSWRGAYEQYF
TRBD2	TRBV5-1	once	TRBJ2-3	TGCGCCAGCAGCCCGGGGACTAGCGGGAGGGCCCCAGATACGCAGTATTTT	CASSPGTSGRAPDTQYF
-	TRBV4-3	-	TRBJ1-4	TGCGCCAGCAGCCAAGACACCGTGGGGGGAGGCAATGAAAAACTGTTTTTT	CASSQDTVGGGNEKLFF
TRBD2	TRBV28	-	TRBJ2-3	TGTGCCAGCAGTTTACGCCTGCTAGCGGGGGGGGATACGCAGTATTTT	CASSLRLLAGGDTQYF
TRBD2	TRBV7-9	-	TRBJ2-1	TGTGCCAGCAGCGAAAGACTAGCGGGGGAGGGCATAGAGCAGTTCTTC	CASSERLAGEGIEQFF
-	TRBV7-9	-	TRBJ2-7	TGTTCCAGCAGCTTAGCGGAAACGGCCAGGCAAGTCTACGAGCAGTACTTC	CSSSLAETARQVYEQYF
TRBD1	TRBV16	-	TRBJ2-5	TGTGCCAGCAGCCAATCTCCAGGGGGCGCTGAGACCCAGTACTTC	CASSQSPGGAETQYF
TRBD2	TRBV7-2	-	TRBJ2-1	TGTGCCAGCAGCTTAGGTTTGGGGCTAGCGGGAGGGGTGCAGTTCTTC	CASSLGLGLAGGVQFF
-	TRBV28	-	TRBJ1-1	TGTGCCAGCAGCCAAGGCCCCCGGGGTGAAGCTTTCTTT	CASSQGPRGEAFF
-	TRBV28	-	TRBJ2-2	TGTGCCAGCACCCTAAACACCGGGGAGCTGTTTTTT	CASTLNTGELFF
-	TRBV6-1	-	TRBJ2-5	TGTGCCAGCAGTGAATTCGGGGCGTGGGGGGGAGGGGGGGGAGAGACCCAGTACTTC	CASSEFGAWGGGGGETQYF
TRBD1	TRBV19	-	TRBJ2-6	TGTGCCAGTAGGACAGGGGTTTCTGGGGCCAACGTCCTGACCTTC	CASRTGVSGANVLTF
TRBD1	TRBV7-9	-	TRBJ2-2	TGTGCCAGCAGCTTAGGGGACAGCGTAAACACCGGGGAGCTGTTTTTT	CASSLGDSVNTGELFF
TRBD1	TRBV12-5	-	TRBJ2-5	TGTGCTAGTGCTCCGGGACAGGGGGGTTTAACGGAGACCCAGTACTTC	CASAPGQGGLTETQYF
TRBD2	TRBV29-1	-	TRBJ2-5	TGCAGCGTTGGGCTAGCGGGGGGGGTGGAGACCCAGTACTTC	CSVGLAGGVETQYF
TRBD1	TRBV2	-	TRBJ2-5	TGTGCCACCGGGACAGTACAAGAGACCCAGTACTTC	CATGTVQETQYF
TRBD1	TRBV5-6	-	TRBJ2-7	TGTGCCAGCCTACCCTTTGGGGGGACAGGGAACGAGCAGTACTTC	CASLPFGGTGNEQYF
-	TRBV9	once	TRBJ1-3	TGTGCCAGCAGCGGGACAGACTACTCTGGAAACACCATATATTTT	CASSGTDYSGNTIYF
-	TRBV5-5	once	TRBJ1-4	TGTGCCAGCAGCTTGGAATGGGGGGGGGAAAAACTGTTTTTT	CASSLEWGGEKLFF
TRBD2	TRBV9	-	TRBJ2-1	TGTGCCAGCAGCGTAACTAGCGGGGACTACAATGAGCAGTTCTTC	CASSVTSGDYNEQFF
-	TRBV14	-	TRBJ2-3	TGTGCCAGCAGCCAAGATATTGGAGGTGGAGTGGTTATCACAGATACGCAGTATTTT	CASSQDIGGGVVITDTQYF
TRBD2	TRBV28	-	TRBJ2-1	TGTGCCAGCAGTATTTGGGCGGGACTAGCGGGAGGGTTTGAGCAGTTCTTC	CASSIWAGLAGGFEQFF
-	TRBV7-2	-	TRBJ2-3	TGTGCCAGCAGCGCCATCCGGTCAGGTACGCAGTATTTT	CASSAIRSGTQYF
-	TRBV14	-	TRBJ2-6	TGTGCCAGCAGCCAAGTTCCAGGGTTCAAATCTGGGGCCAACGTCCTGACTTTC	CASSQVPGFKSGANVLTF
TRBD1	TRBV5-4	few	TRBJ1-4	TGTGCCAGCAGCACCACCGGGACAGGGAATGAAAAACTGTTTTTT	CASSTTGTGNEKLFF
-	TRBV6-1	-	TRBJ2-5	TGTGCCAGCAACCTTAGGACTATCCAAGAGACCCAGTACTTC	CASNLRTIQETQYF
-	TRBV5-1	-	TRBJ2-7	TGCGCCAGCAGCTTGCGGGAGCCGGCGTGGGAGCAGTACTTC	CASSLREPAWEQYF
TRBD1	TRBV18	-	TRBJ1-1	TGTGCCAGCTCGCGGCGACAGGGGGCGGGGGGCATGAACACTGAAGCTTTCTTT	CASSRRQGAGGMNTEAFF
TRBD1	TRBV5-1	-	TRBJ1-4	TGCGCCAGCAGCTTGGCCGGAGGGACAGGGTGGTCGGATGAAAAACTGTTTTTT	CASSLAGGTGWSDEKLFF
TRBD1	TRBV15	-	TRBJ2-3	TGTGCCACCAGCAGAGGCCAGGGGGACAGGGAAAGCACAGATACGCAGTATTTT	CATSRGQGDRESTDTQYF